A selection of T cell receptor beta chains follows, all from one sample in a study of T-cell reconstitution after alpha-beta-depleted transplantation in children. TCRdb passed the PCR reads through MiXCR, listing each CDR3 protein once. The table shows a few hundred thousand distinct CDR3 sequences, with around 13% occurring only once. This specimen consisted of PBMCs from the stem cell graft donor, obtained from the stem cell graft. These receptors were taken from a human donor who donated a stem cell graft to a child with combined immunodeficiency. CDR3s include the opening cysteine and the closing phenylalanine or tryptophan. Fields, in order: clone size, D gene, CDR3 length, J gene, V gene, CDR3 DNA, CDR3 protein. A D gene is named only where the DNA matches it firmly. Rows give clone size only sometimes, using once, few, many, or a class for an expanded clone.

clone size: few; D gene: TRBD1; CDR3 length: 14; J gene: TRBJ1-3; V gene: TRBV5-1; CDR3 DNA: TGCGCCAGCAGCTCCAGGGGGCGCGAAAACACCATATATTTT; CDR3 protein: CASSSRGRENTIYF
clone size: many; D gene: NA; CDR3 length: 15; J gene: TRBJ1-4; V gene: TRBV27; CDR3 DNA: TGTGCCAGCAGTCCCGCCTGGGGAGTGGGTGAAAAACTGTTTTTT; CDR3 protein: CASSPAWGVGEKLFF
clone size: many; D gene: TRBD2; CDR3 length: 14; J gene: TRBJ2-1; V gene: TRBV12-3/TRBV12-4; CDR3 DNA: TGTGCCAGCAGTCCGCCGGGGGGGCACTATGAGCAGTTCTTC; CDR3 protein: CASSPPGGHYEQFF
clone size: few; D gene: NA; CDR3 length: 14; J gene: TRBJ1-1; V gene: TRBV6-2/TRBV6-3; CDR3 DNA: TGTGCCAGCAGTTACACCGGGGCTAACACTGAAGCTTTCTTT; CDR3 protein: CASSYTGANTEAFF
clone size: NA; D gene: NA; CDR3 length: 15; J gene: TRBJ1-2; V gene: TRBV5-1; CDR3 DNA: TGCGCCAGCAGCTTGGCGGCTGGACCGGGCTATGGCTACACCTTC; CDR3 protein: CASSLAAGPGYGYTF
clone size: few; D gene: TRBD2; CDR3 length: 21; J gene: TRBJ2-1; V gene: TRBV30; CDR3 DNA: TGTGCCTGGAGTCTATATCTAACCATTCGAAGTAGCGGGAGGGTCTACAATGAGCAGTTCTTC; CDR3 protein: CAWSLYLTIRSSGRVYNEQFF
clone size: few; D gene: NA; CDR3 length: 14; J gene: TRBJ2-3; V gene: TRBV18; CDR3 DNA: TGTGCCAGCTCATGGGGCGCGAGTGGAGATACGCAGTATTTT; CDR3 protein: CASSWGASGDTQYF
clone size: many; D gene: NA; CDR3 length: 12; J gene: TRBJ2-7; V gene: TRBV7-2; CDR3 DNA: TGTGCCAGCAGCCCCACCCCTGGGGAGCAGTACTTC; CDR3 protein: CASSPTPGEQYF
clone size: few; D gene: TRBD1; CDR3 length: 15; J gene: TRBJ2-1; V gene: TRBV4-3; CDR3 DNA: TGCGCCAGCAGCCGGACAGGGGGTTTATACAATGAGCAGTTCTTC; CDR3 protein: CASSRTGGLYNEQFF
clone size: few; D gene: NA; CDR3 length: 13; J gene: TRBJ2-3; V gene: TRBV5-5; CDR3 DNA: TGTGCCAGCAGCATGGACAGAACAGATACGCAGTATTTT; CDR3 protein: CASSMDRTDTQYF
clone size: NA; D gene: NA; CDR3 length: 13; J gene: TRBJ2-3; V gene: TRBV11-3; CDR3 DNA: TGTGCCAGCAGCAACCCTCCCCCAGATACGCAGTATTTT; CDR3 protein: CASSNPPPDTQYF
clone size: NA; D gene: NA; CDR3 length: 16; J gene: TRBJ2-7; V gene: TRBV11-1; CDR3 DNA: TGTGCCAGCAGCTTAGGCGTCGGAGGAACTCACTACGAGCAGTACTTC; CDR3 protein: CASSLGVGGTHYEQYF
clone size: many; D gene: TRBD1; CDR3 length: 15; J gene: TRBJ2-7; V gene: TRBV6-2/TRBV6-3; CDR3 DNA: TGTGCCAGCAGTTACTACGGACAGGGGATCTACGAGCAGTACTTC; CDR3 protein: CASSYYGQGIYEQYF
clone size: NA; D gene: NA; CDR3 length: 14; J gene: TRBJ2-2; V gene: TRBV9; CDR3 DNA: TGTGCCAGCAGCCCCAGAAGCCACACCGGGGAGCTGTTTTTT; CDR3 protein: CASSPRSHTGELFF
clone size: few; D gene: TRBD1; CDR3 length: 11; J gene: TRBJ2-7; V gene: TRBV12-3/TRBV12-4; CDR3 DNA: TGTGCCGTCAACAGGGGCTACGAGCAGTACTTC; CDR3 protein: CAVNRGYEQYF
clone size: many; D gene: TRBD1; CDR3 length: 16; J gene: TRBJ2-5; V gene: TRBV7-7; CDR3 DNA: TGTGCTAGCAGCCCAGGGACAGGAGGTTACCAAGAGACCCAGTACTTC; CDR3 protein: CASSPGTGGYQETQYF
clone size: few; D gene: NA; CDR3 length: 14; J gene: TRBJ2-2; V gene: TRBV5-1; CDR3 DNA: TGCGCCAGCAGCCATGACGGATACACCGGGGAGCTGTTTTTT; CDR3 protein: CASSHDGYTGELFF
clone size: NA; D gene: TRBD2; CDR3 length: 21; J gene: TRBJ2-5; V gene: TRBV24-1; CDR3 DNA: TGTGCCACCAGTTATTTTGGTGGGACTAGCGGTGCGTTTTTATTCCAAGAGACCCAGTACTTC; CDR3 protein: CATSYFGGTSGAFLFQETQYF
clone size: few; D gene: NA; CDR3 length: 11; J gene: TRBJ2-5; V gene: TRBV20-1; CDR3 DNA: TGCAGTGCTCCTGAGGGAGAGACCCAGTACTTC; CDR3 protein: CSAPEGETQYF
clone size: many; D gene: NA; CDR3 length: 14; J gene: TRBJ2-5; V gene: TRBV24-1; CDR3 DNA: TGTGCCACCAGTGAGGACCTAGGCCAAGAGACCCAGTACTTC; CDR3 protein: CATSEDLGQETQYF
clone size: NA; D gene: NA; CDR3 length: 16; J gene: TRBJ2-6; V gene: TRBV4-3; CDR3 DNA: TGCGCCAGCAGCCAAGATAGGGCGACTGGGGCCAACGTCCTGACTTTC; CDR3 protein: CASSQDRATGANVLTF
clone size: few; D gene: TRBD2; CDR3 length: 13; J gene: TRBJ2-1; V gene: TRBV7-3; CDR3 DNA: TGTGCCGACCTAGCGGGGATCCACGCTGAGCAGTTCTTC; CDR3 protein: CADLAGIHAEQFF
clone size: NA; D gene: TRBD2; CDR3 length: 16; J gene: TRBJ2-1; V gene: TRBV3-1; CDR3 DNA: TGTGCCAGCAGGGGGGGGAGAGATACATACCACGGAGGACAGTTCTTC; CDR3 protein: CASRGGRDTYHGGQFF
clone size: NA; D gene: TRBD1; CDR3 length: 17; J gene: TRBJ2-7; V gene: TRBV4-3; CDR3 DNA: TGCGCCAGCAGCCAATGGACAGGGGGCGCGCTCGGTTACGAGCAGTACTTC; CDR3 protein: CASSQWTGGALGYEQYF
clone size: many; D gene: NA; CDR3 length: 14; J gene: TRBJ1-5; V gene: TRBV5-8; CDR3 DNA: TGTGCCAGCAGCCCTAGACAAGGCAATCAGCCCCAGCATTTT; CDR3 protein: CASSPRQGNQPQHF
clone size: NA; D gene: NA; CDR3 length: 13; J gene: TRBJ1-5; V gene: TRBV30; CDR3 DNA: TGTGCCTGGAGTGTAGGGGCGAATCAGCCCCAGCATTTT; CDR3 protein: CAWSVGANQPQHF
clone size: NA; D gene: NA; CDR3 length: 13; J gene: TRBJ1-1; V gene: TRBV5-1; CDR3 DNA: TGCGCCAGCAGCGCTGACCAATACACTGAAGCTTTCTTT; CDR3 protein: CASSADQYTEAFF
clone size: many; D gene: NA; CDR3 length: 16; J gene: TRBJ2-1; V gene: TRBV24-1; CDR3 DNA: TGTGCCACCAGTGATTTGGGGACACAGACCTACAATGAGCAGTTCTTC; CDR3 protein: CATSDLGTQTYNEQFF
clone size: NA; D gene: TRBD2; CDR3 length: 14; J gene: TRBJ2-5; V gene: TRBV4-3; CDR3 DNA: TGCGCCAGCAGCCAAGATAGCCGGGAGGGGACCCAGTACTTC; CDR3 protein: CASSQDSREGTQYF
clone size: few; D gene: TRBD2; CDR3 length: 17; J gene: TRBJ2-1; V gene: TRBV13; CDR3 DNA: TGTGCCAGCAGCTTAGGGTGGTGGACTAGCGGGAACGATGAGCAGTTCTTC; CDR3 protein: CASSLGWWTSGNDEQFF
clone size: NA; D gene: TRBD1; CDR3 length: 14; J gene: TRBJ1-1; V gene: TRBV29-1; CDR3 DNA: TGCAGCGTTGACGGGGACAGGATGAACACTGAAGCTTTCTTT; CDR3 protein: CSVDGDRMNTEAFF
clone size: many; D gene: NA; CDR3 length: 15; J gene: TRBJ2-2; V gene: TRBV12-3/TRBV12-4; CDR3 DNA: TGTGCCAGCGCGGGGTCAACACCCTTCACCGGGGAGCTGTTTTTT; CDR3 protein: CASAGSTPFTGELFF
clone size: NA; D gene: TRBD1; CDR3 length: 16; J gene: TRBJ2-1; V gene: TRBV12-3/TRBV12-4; CDR3 DNA: TGTGCCAGCAGTTCACGGACAGGGGAGACCTACAATGAGCAGTTCTTC; CDR3 protein: CASSSRTGETYNEQFF
clone size: many; D gene: TRBD2; CDR3 length: 14; J gene: TRBJ2-7; V gene: TRBV27; CDR3 DNA: TGTGCCAGCAGCTTTAGCGGGGGGGCCTACGAGCAGTACTTC; CDR3 protein: CASSFSGGAYEQYF
clone size: NA; D gene: TRBD2; CDR3 length: 18; J gene: TRBJ2-2; V gene: TRBV7-3; CDR3 DNA: TGTGCCAGCAGCCCAGGACTAGCGGGAGTTGCGGGGACCGGGGAGCTGTTTTTT; CDR3 protein: CASSPGLAGVAGTGELFF
clone size: NA; D gene: TRBD1; CDR3 length: 14; J gene: TRBJ2-4; V gene: TRBV20-1; CDR3 DNA: TGCAGTGCTCAGACAGGGGGTACCCAAAACATTCAGTACTTC; CDR3 protein: CSAQTGGTQNIQYF
clone size: many; D gene: NA; CDR3 length: 10; J gene: TRBJ2-7; V gene: TRBV29-1; CDR3 DNA: TGCAGCGTTGCCGACTACGAGCAGTACTTC; CDR3 protein: CSVADYEQYF
clone size: few; D gene: TRBD1; CDR3 length: 15; J gene: TRBJ2-2; V gene: TRBV5-1; CDR3 DNA: TGCGCCAGCAGCTTGGACAGGGGAGACACCGGGGAGCTGTTTTTT; CDR3 protein: CASSLDRGDTGELFF
clone size: few; D gene: TRBD2; CDR3 length: 15; J gene: TRBJ2-3; V gene: TRBV20-1; CDR3 DNA: TGCAGTGCTTTAGCGGGAGGAGGGAGCACAGATACGCAGTATTTT; CDR3 protein: CSALAGGGSTDTQYF
clone size: NA; D gene: TRBD2; CDR3 length: 18; J gene: TRBJ2-6; V gene: TRBV24-1; CDR3 DNA: TGTGCCACCAGTGATTTTGGGGAGGGAAGCTCTGGGGCCAACGTCCTGACTTTC; CDR3 protein: CATSDFGEGSSGANVLTF
clone size: NA; D gene: NA; CDR3 length: 13; J gene: TRBJ1-1; V gene: TRBV27; CDR3 DNA: TGTGCCAGCAGTTCTGAGACGTCTCCTGAAGCTTTCTTT; CDR3 protein: CASSSETSPEAFF
clone size: many; D gene: NA; CDR3 length: 15; J gene: TRBJ2-1; V gene: TRBV5-1; CDR3 DNA: TGCGCCAGCAAATTGTCGTCCCTCACGGACAATGAGCAGTTCTTC; CDR3 protein: CASKLSSLTDNEQFF
clone size: many; D gene: NA; CDR3 length: 15; J gene: TRBJ1-1; V gene: TRBV27; CDR3 DNA: TGTGCCAGCAGTTTATCTAGGGGTTTGAACACTGAAGCTTTCTTT; CDR3 protein: CASSLSRGLNTEAFF
clone size: few; D gene: TRBD2; CDR3 length: 15; J gene: TRBJ2-7; V gene: TRBV19; CDR3 DNA: TGTGCCAGTAGCTTAATCGGGCAGCGGGGCTACGAGCAGTACTTC; CDR3 protein: CASSLIGQRGYEQYF
clone size: NA; D gene: TRBD2; CDR3 length: 14; J gene: TRBJ2-2; V gene: TRBV20-1; CDR3 DNA: TGCAGTGCTTATAGCGGGGGGCCCACCGGGGAGCTGTTTTTT; CDR3 protein: CSAYSGGPTGELFF